Listed below are T cell receptor beta chains from one sample, sequenced in a study of T cells in Graves' hyperthyroidism and ophthalmopathy. MiXCR, applied by TCRdb to the multiplex PCR reads, yields one record per CDR3 protein. The sample contains about 360,000 distinct CDR3 sequences, roughly 14% of which appear only once. The sample was blood. All receptors come from a young woman with Graves' hyperthyroidism that later progressed to Graves' ophthalmopathy. Each CDR3 is given with its conserved first and last residue. The D gene is left open where the match is weak. For some rows the clone size is stated as once, few or many, or as a class when expanded; others skip it.

TRBV25-1	-	-	TRBJ2-6	CASGRDSGANVLTF	TGTGCCAGCGGACGGGACTCTGGGGCCAACGTCCTGACTTTC
TRBV24-1	many	-	TRBJ2-1	CATSDSLFSEQFF	TGTGCCACCAGTGATAGTCTATTCAGTGAGCAGTTCTTC
TRBV14	-	-	TRBJ2-2	CASSQYPRTGELFF	TGTGCCAGCAGCCAGTACCCCCGCACCGGGGAGCTGTTTTTT
TRBV7-7	many	-	TRBJ2-1	CASSSRLENEQFF	TGTGCTAGCAGCTCCCGCTTGGAGAATGAGCAGTTCTTC
TRBV20-1	many	-	TRBJ2-1	CSASLAGIGNEQFF	TGCAGTGCGTCCCTAGCTGGTATAGGGAATGAGCAGTTCTTC
TRBV7-9	-	-	TRBJ2-1	CASSLPTLSYNEQFF	TGTGCCAGCAGCTTACCGACCCTCTCCTACAATGAGCAGTTCTTC
TRBV6-2/TRBV6-3	many	TRBD2	TRBJ2-7	CASSYGTSGSTNEQYF	TGTGCCAGCAGTTACGGGACTAGCGGGAGCACCAACGAGCAGTACTTC
TRBV24-1	-	TRBD2	TRBJ2-3	CATSDSGTSYSDTQYF	TGTGCCACCAGTGATTCGGGGACTAGTTATTCAGATACGCAGTATTTT
TRBV20-1	few	-	TRBJ2-3	CSARDVATDTQYF	TGCAGTGCTAGAGATGTGGCCACAGATACGCAGTATTTT
TRBV6-5	many	TRBD2	TRBJ2-1	CASSYGLAGVDEQFF	TGTGCCAGCAGTTACGGGCTAGCGGGAGTCGATGAGCAGTTCTTC
TRBV18	-	-	TRBJ2-2	CASSRSDTGELFF	TGTGCCAGCTCCAGGTCGGACACCGGGGAGCTGTTTTTT
TRBV20-1	-	-	TRBJ2-1	CSARVGRTAADEQFF	TGCAGTGCTAGAGTCGGCCGGACAGCGGCAGATGAGCAGTTCTTC
TRBV5-4	-	-	TRBJ2-1	CASSLGPEGYEQFF	TGTGCCAGCAGCCTGGGCCCGGAAGGGTATGAGCAGTTCTTC
TRBV30	-	-	TRBJ1-5	CAWSQGSQSQHF	TGTGCCTGGAGTCAGGGGTCCCAGAGCCAGCATTTT
TRBV3-1	many	-	TRBJ2-5	CASSQDPGDGETQYF	TGTGCCAGCAGCCAAGATCCGGGGGATGGAGAGACCCAGTACTTC
TRBV27	many	-	TRBJ1-1	CASIRIGEGTRGTEAFF	TGTGCCAGCATAAGGATCGGAGAGGGCACTCGGGGCACTGAAGCTTTCTTT
TRBV9	-	TRBD2	TRBJ2-1	CASSVELGTSGSNEQFF	TGTGCCAGCAGCGTAGAGCTAGGGACTAGCGGAAGCAATGAGCAGTTCTTC
TRBV6-5	many	-	TRBJ2-5	CASSYWAGLQTQYF	TGTGCCAGCAGTTACTGGGCAGGGTTGCAGACCCAGTACTTC
TRBV6-2/TRBV6-3	-	-	TRBJ1-5	CASTSTQVQPQHF	TGTGCCAGCACCAGTACTCAGGTTCAGCCCCAGCATTTT
TRBV2	many	-	TRBJ1-4	CASSEEVTSTNEKLFF	TGTGCCAGCAGTGAGGAGGTCACGAGCACTAATGAAAAACTGTTTTTT
TRBV10-3	many	-	TRBJ2-5	CATTRIAAQETQYF	TGTGCCACTACCCGGATAGCGGCTCAAGAGACCCAGTACTTC
TRBV5-1	many	-	TRBJ1-2	CASSFSDGANYGYTF	TGCGCCAGCAGCTTCAGCGACGGAGCTAACTATGGCTACACCTTC
TRBV4-1	-	TRBD1	TRBJ1-1	CASSQPGRRGRDTEAFF	TGCGCCAGCAGCCAACCCGGGAGAAGGGGGCGGGACACTGAAGCTTTCTTT
TRBV3-1	many	TRBD1	TRBJ2-2	CASSQIGGSNTGELFF	TGTGCCAGCAGCCAAATAGGGGGCTCGAACACCGGGGAGCTGTTTTTT
TRBV3-1	many	TRBD2	TRBJ2-3	CASSQVVLRTSGRTDTQYF	TGTGCCAGCAGCCAAGTAGTTCTCAGGACTAGCGGGAGGACAGATACGCAGTATTTT
TRBV27	many	TRBD1	TRBJ2-7	CASRGGQGIYEQYF	TGTGCCAGCAGGGGGGGACAGGGGATCTACGAGCAGTACTTC
TRBV5-1	-	-	TRBJ2-5	CASSLFNTEETQYF	TGCGCCAGCAGCTTGTTCAATACGGAAGAGACCCAGTACTTC
TRBV28	many	-	TRBJ2-7	CASTPGRRYEQYF	TGTGCCAGCACCCCGGGACGGCGATACGAGCAGTACTTC
TRBV28	many	-	TRBJ2-5	CASSLNTAGGETQYF	TGTGCCAGCAGTTTAAATACGGCCGGGGGAGAGACCCAGTACTTC
TRBV20-1	many	-	TRBJ1-1	CSAGGGGGSTEAFF	TGCAGTGCTGGAGGGGGGGGCGGAAGCACTGAAGCTTTCTTT
TRBV28	many	-	TRBJ2-1	CASSRDLSPYNEQFF	TGTGCCAGCAGCAGGGACCTCTCGCCCTACAATGAGCAGTTCTTC
TRBV2	-	-	TRBJ1-1	CASSVSINTEAFF	TGTGCCAGCAGTGTGTCGATAAACACTGAAGCTTTCTTT
TRBV12-3/TRBV12-4	-	TRBD1	TRBJ2-1	CASSLAWTGLYNEQFF	TGTGCCAGCAGTTTAGCGTGGACAGGGCTCTACAATGAGCAGTTCTTC
TRBV2	many	-	TRBJ1-1	CASSVGRIAEAFF	TGTGCCAGCAGTGTGGGACGAATCGCTGAAGCTTTCTTT
TRBV6-5	-	TRBD1	TRBJ2-3	CASSYSQDRTTTDTQYF	TGTGCCAGCAGTTACTCACAGGACAGGACCACCACAGATACGCAGTATTTT
TRBV2	many	TRBD1	TRBJ1-1	CASSISDRQAFF	TGTGCCAGCAGCATCTCGGACAGGCAAGCTTTCTTT
TRBV29-1	-	-	TRBJ1-4	CSVQGAAGEKLFF	TGCAGCGTTCAAGGGGCGGCAGGTGAAAAACTGTTTTTT
TRBV19	-	TRBD2	TRBJ2-3	CASTVAGGTDTQYF	TGTGCCAGTACTGTAGCGGGAGGGACAGATACGCAGTATTTT
TRBV11-2	many	-	TRBJ1-1	CASSSTAPGAEAFF	TGTGCCAGCAGCTCGACAGCCCCAGGGGCTGAAGCTTTCTTT
TRBV11-1	many	-	TRBJ1-1	CASSWRDEAFF	TGTGCCAGCAGCTGGAGAGATGAAGCTTTCTTT
TRBV20-1	few	TRBD1	TRBJ1-5	CSARTGYENQPQHF	TGCAGTGCTCGGACAGGCTACGAGAATCAGCCCCAGCATTTT
TRBV20-1	few	-	TRBJ1-1	CSAQVGGGNGEAFF	TGCAGTGCCCAGGTGGGAGGGGGAAACGGTGAAGCTTTCTTT
TRBV9	-	-	TRBJ2-7	CASSLSAGSEQYF	TGTGCCAGCAGCCTAAGTGCCGGTTCCGAGCAGTACTTC
TRBV5-6	-	-	TRBJ1-1	CASSSRQDLNTEAFF	TGTGCCAGCAGCTCTCGACAGGATTTGAACACTGAAGCTTTCTTT
TRBV11-2	many	TRBD2	TRBJ2-7	CASSYSGRAQYEQYF	TGTGCCAGCAGCTATAGCGGGAGGGCTCAGTACGAGCAGTACTTC
TRBV19	few	-	TRBJ2-5	CASRDSSAETQYF	TGTGCCAGTAGGGACAGCTCGGCGGAGACCCAGTACTTC